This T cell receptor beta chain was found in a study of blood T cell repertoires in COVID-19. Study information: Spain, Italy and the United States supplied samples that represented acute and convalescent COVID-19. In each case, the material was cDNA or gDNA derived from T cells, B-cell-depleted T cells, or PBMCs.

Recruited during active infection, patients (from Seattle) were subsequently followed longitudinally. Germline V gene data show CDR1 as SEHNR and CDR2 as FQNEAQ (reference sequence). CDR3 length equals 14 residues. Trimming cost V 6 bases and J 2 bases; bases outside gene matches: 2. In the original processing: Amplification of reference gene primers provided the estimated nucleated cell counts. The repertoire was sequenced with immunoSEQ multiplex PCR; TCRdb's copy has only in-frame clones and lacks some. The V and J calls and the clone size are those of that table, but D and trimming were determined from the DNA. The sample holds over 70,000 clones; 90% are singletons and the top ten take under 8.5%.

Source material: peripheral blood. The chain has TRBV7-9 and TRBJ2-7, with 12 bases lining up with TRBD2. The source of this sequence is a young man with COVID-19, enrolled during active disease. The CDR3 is CASSSSGRAYEQYF. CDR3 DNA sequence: TGTGCCAGCAGTTCTAGCGGGAGGGCCTACGAGCAGTACTTC.